Each of the 28 T cell receptor beta chains below was sequenced from the same sample in a study of blood T cells in healthy people across ages. Together with a sample-barcoded 5' primer, a J-beta primer mix was included in a second PCR lasting about 6 to 12 cycles. TCRdb analysed the 5' RACE reads with MiXCR anew, one entry per CDR3 protein. The repertoire consists of about 640,000 distinct CDR3 sequences, with roughly 53% occurring once and the leading ten covering about two fifths. Sequenced input: blood. The source is a man in his sixties in good health.

The V gene is TRBV9, the J gene TRBJ2-2, with TRBD1 matching over 8 bases. V dropped 0 bases and J dropped 6; count of bases not matched to a gene: 4. The germline V gene has CDR1 SGDLS and CDR2 YYNGEE. The CDR3 is 15 residues long. The chain's CDR3 is CASSVAGQGSGELFF. The CDR3 DNA reads TGTGCCAGCAGCGTAGCCGGACAGGGATCCGGGGAGCTGTTTTTT.

The CDR3 here is CSAQQGGSSYEQYF. Here the CDR3 DNA reads TGCAGTGCTCAACAGGGGGGTAGCTCCTACGAGCAGTACTTC. V usage is TRBV20-1 and J usage is TRBJ2-7; the match to TRBD1 covers 8 bases. CDR3 length: 14 amino acids. Germline trimming cut 5 bases from V and 0 bases from J; bases unmatched to any gene: 6. The germline V gene encodes CDR1 DFQATT and CDR2 SNEGSKA (reference sequence).

V usage is TRBV27 and J usage is TRBJ1-6; 7 nucleotides agree with TRBD1. The V and J ends lost 6 bases and 10 bases, in that order; junction bases with no gene match: 12. The CDR3 sequence is 15 residues long. CDR1 is MNHEY, CDR2 SMNVEV, per germline (reference sequence). The CDR3 nucleotides read TGTGCCAGCAGCGCAAGACAGGGCGGAAGGTCACCCCTCCACTTT. Its translation: CASSARQGGRSPLHF.

This clonotype was picked up a small number of times. This chain connects TRBV4-1 to TRBJ1-1, with a possible D match to TRBD1 (5 bases). Germline lookup yields CDR1 MGHRA and CDR2 YSYEKL. The CDR3 totals 18 residues. V was clipped by 2 bases and J by 3 bases, with 22 bases between them. CDR3 residues: CASSQTTVGTGRDTEAFF. The CDR3 nucleotides are TGCGCCAGCAGCCAAACTACAGTCGGGACTGGGAGGGACACTGAAGCTTTCTTT.

This rearrangement joins TRBV6-5 to TRBJ2-4, with D unclear. Matching the DNA end better, TRBJ2-7 makes the J call doubtful. There are 14 residues in the CDR3. Germline CDR1 MNHEY, CDR2 SVGAGI. The chain's CDR3 is CASSQSGWDYEQYF. The DNA of the CDR3 is TGTGCCAGCAGTCAATCCGGTTGGGACTACGAGCAGTACTTC.

The chain recombines TRBV5-1 with TRBJ2-1; 10 bases match TRBD1. This CDR3 comprises 14 residues. Germline CDR1 is SGHRS and CDR2 is YFSETQ. After removal of 7 bases from V and 0 bases from J, the junction contained 1 base not matched to a gene. CDR3 DNA: TGCGCCAGCTGGACAGGGGGCTCCTACAATGAGCAGTTCTTC. The encoded protein is CASWTGGSYNEQFF.

This clonotype has a handful of counts. Germline is not matched at one junction end, which may reflect a read error. V usage is TRBV6-6 and J usage is TRBJ1-1, with 7 nucleotides matching TRBD1. Germline V gives CDR1 MNHNY, CDR2 SVGAGI (reference sequence). The CDR3 consists of 12 residues. This CDR3 is CAGRQGFTEAFF. CDR3 in DNA: TGTGCCGGCAGACAGGGATTCACTGAAGCTTTCTTT.

At least ten counts were recorded for this clonotype. The chain carries TRBV6-5 and TRBJ2-5; 8 nucleotides match TRBD2. V lost 6 bases and J lost 4; bases outside the gene matches: 10. This CDR3 is 15 amino acids long. Germline values: CDR1 MNHEY, CDR2 SVGAGI. The CDR3 region has the DNA TGTGCCAGCAGGGACCGACCGGGACTAGGAGAGACCCAGTACTTC. This codes for CASRDRPGLGETQYF.

The chain joins TRBV5-1 to TRBJ2-5, with D perhaps TRBD2 (6 bases). The length of the CDR3 is 15 residues. Trimming pared 4 bases from V and 1 base from J, leaving 14 bases between. Germline V gene lookup returns CDR1 SGHRS and CDR2 YFSETQ. The CDR3 sequence is CASSPVGTRQETQYF. The CDR3 DNA reads TGCGCCAGCAGCCCGGTTGGGACTCGCCAAGAGACCCAGTACTTC.

The J gene is TRBJ2-5, the V gene TRBV12-3 or TRBV12-4; D is unresolved. Trimming removed 4 bases at V and 1 base at J, with 13 bases between. The CDR3 consists of 15 residues. The CDR3 region has the DNA TGTGCCAGCAGTTCACGACTGGATTTCCAAGAGACCCAGTACTTC. As protein: CASSSRLDFQETQYF.

Only one count was recorded for this clonotype. The J gene is TRBJ1-2, the V gene TRBV2; D is ambiguous. Germline values: CDR1 SNHLY, CDR2 FYNNEI. The CDR3 extends over 16 amino acids. V lost 9 bases to trimming and J lost 8 bases, with 28 bases between them. As DNA, the CDR3 is TGTGCCAGTAGGGCCCGAGCCGGCCCTTGGGAGCGGGGCTACACCTTC. Protein product: CASRARAGPWERGYTF.

A few counts support this clonotype. This rearrangement joins TRBV10-1 to TRBJ2-2, with D tentatively TRBD1 (5 bases). The CDR3 runs 12 residues. Germline V lookup: CDR1 WNHNN, CDR2 SYGVQD (reference sequence). V was cut by 6 bases and J by 5 bases, with 7 bases left in between. The CDR3 here is CASSAGTGELFF. CDR3 DNA: TGCGCCAGCAGCGCAGGGACCGGGGAGCTGTTTTTT.

This chain uses TRBV20-1 with TRBJ2-1; 7 bases match TRBD2. Germline V lookup: CDR1 DFQATT, CDR2 SNEGSKA (reference sequence). The V gene end was trimmed by 3 bases and the J gene end by 13 bases; junction bases not matched to a gene: 15. The CDR3 length is 14 residues. For the CDR3, the DNA is TGCAGTGCTAGCCCCGGCCTAGCGGAGGGGCGACAGTTCTTC. It codes for CSASPGLAEGRQFF.

The rearrangement joins TRBV27 to TRBJ2-3; the D gene is possibly TRBD1 (6 bases). Germline V lookup: CDR1 MNHEY, CDR2 SMNVEV (reference sequence). There are 14 residues in the CDR3. The V end lost 7 bases, the J end lost 0 bases, and 11 bases lay between the germline ends. CDR3 protein: CASTTGISTDTQYF. Written as DNA, the CDR3 is TGTGCCAGCACCACAGGGATAAGCACAGATACGCAGTATTTT.

The chain combines TRBV20-1 with TRBJ1-1; 7 bases agree with TRBD1. Germline CDR1 is DFQATT and CDR2 is SNEGSKA (reference sequence). The V gene end was trimmed by 2 bases and the J gene end by 4 bases; junction bases not matched to a gene: 10. The CDR3 sequence is 15 residues long. CDR3 residues: CSARKARTGSTEAFF. The DNA for the CDR3 is TGCAGTGCTAGAAAAGCCCGGACAGGCAGCACTGAAGCTTTCTTT.

J is TRBJ2-1 and V is TRBV7-2, with TRBD2 identical over 13 bases. Trimming at V came to 7 bases and at J to 13 bases, leaving 13 bases not matched to a gene. The germline V gene encodes CDR1 SGHTA and CDR2 FQGNSA. This CDR3 has 15 residues. The CDR3 protein is CASNPWTSGGGTQFF. DNA of the CDR3: TGTGCCAGCAACCCCTGGACTAGCGGGGGAGGGACCCAGTTCTTC.

In its sample, this clonotype was seen a few times. V is TRBV2 and J is TRBJ2-5, with 11 positions matching TRBD2. J lost 11 bases, V lost 2 bases, and 10 bases had no gene match. CDR3 length equals 15 residues. Germline assignment: CDR1 SNHLY and CDR2 FYNNEI. The CDR3 DNA follows: TGTGCCAGCAGTGAATATAGCGGGGGGGGAGGTGAGCAGTACTTC. This sequence encodes CASSEYSGGGGEQYF. Together with reference TRBV2 and TRBJ2-5, the CDR3 gives the full variable domain: EPEVTQTPSHQVTQMGQEVILRCVPISNHLYFYWYRQILGQKVEFLVSFYNNEISEKSEIFDDQFSVERPDGSNFTLKIRSTKLEDSAMYFCASSEYSGGGGEQYFGPGTRLLVL.

V gene TRBV10-3 combines with J gene TRBJ1-2; 7 nucleotides align to TRBD1. After removal of 0 bases from V and 8 bases from J, the junction contained 6 bases not matched to a gene. This CDR3 spans 14 amino acids. CDR1 ENHRY and CDR2 SYGVKD come from the germline V gene. The CDR3 sequence is CAISESEGAGGYTF. DNA of the CDR3: TGTGCCATCAGTGAGTCGGAGGGGGCTGGGGGCTACACCTTC.

This clonotype appeared a few times. J is TRBJ1-1 and V is TRBV5-1; D gene unclear. V lost 4 bases to trimming and J lost 1 base, with 8 bases between them. The CDR3 loop spans 13 amino acids. Germline loops: CDR1 SGHRS, CDR2 YFSETQ. The CDR3 sequence: CASSPNKNTEAFF. The CDR3 DNA is TGCGCCAGCAGCCCGAACAAGAACACTGAAGCTTTCTTT.

The genes are TRBV6-5 and TRBJ2-5; tentatively, D is TRBD1 (6 bases). Matching the DNA end better, TRBJ2-7 makes the J call doubtful. CDR1 and CDR2 from the germline V gene are MNHEY and SVGAGI. The CDR3 runs to 13 residues. CDR3 DNA sequence: TGTGCCAGCAGAGAGACAGGTTCACACGAGCAGTACTTC. As protein: CASRETGSHEQYF.

The chain recombines TRBV5-1 with TRBJ1-4; 7 bases are a match to TRBD1. The CDR3 has 16 amino acids. V lost 1 base, J lost 6 bases, and 9 bases stayed unmatched. Germline CDR1 and CDR2: SGHRS and YFSETQ. CDR3 protein: CASSLTRQGGDEKLFF. The CDR3 region has the DNA TGCGCCAGCAGCTTGACCCGACAGGGTGGGGATGAAAAACTGTTTTTT.

J is TRBJ1-2 and V is TRBV7-2; no definite D call. From germline, CDR1 is SGHTA and CDR2 FQGNSA. The CDR3 is 14 residues long. V lost 1 base and J lost 1, with 7 bases in between. CDR3 sequence reads: CASSLGRDNYGYTF. In DNA form, the CDR3 reads TGTGCCAGCAGCTTAGGGCGGGATAACTATGGCTACACCTTC.

The genes are TRBV4-1 and TRBJ2-1; a possible D gene is TRBD2 (6 bases). Trimming removed 4 bases from V and 8 bases from J, with 6 bases in between. CDR3 length: 11 residues. Germline CDR1 reads MGHRA; CDR2 reads YSYEKL. CDR3 bases: TGCGCCAGCAGCCGGGAGGATGAGCAGTTCTTC. Amino acids: CASSREDEQFF.

The chain combines TRBV6-2 or TRBV6-3 with TRBJ2-7; TRBD2 aligns across 14 bases. The end of the DNA is better explained by TRBJ2-5, so the J call may be wrong. The CDR3 consists of 15 residues. CDR1 is MNHEY and CDR2 is SVGEGT in the germline V gene. The CDR3 bases are TGTGCCAGCAGTCGACTAGCGGGGGGGCCTAAGACCCAGTACTTC. It codes for CASSRLAGGPKTQYF.

The chain carries TRBV15 and TRBJ1-5, with D possibly matching TRBD1 (6 bases). CDR3 length: 15 amino acids. Germline V CDR1 and CDR2: LNHNV, YYDKDF (reference sequence). V was clipped by 8 bases and J by 1 base, with 15 bases between them. The CDR3 spells CATRKGGGSNQPQHF. The CDR3, as DNA: TGTGCCACCCGTAAGGGGGGGGGGAGCAATCAGCCCCAGCATTTT.

This clonotype came up once. The chain links TRBV2 to TRBJ2-7; D is perhaps TRBD1 (7 bases). Matching the DNA end better, TRBJ2-5 makes the J call doubtful. This CDR3 spans 15 amino acids. Germline V CDR1 and CDR2: SNHLY, FYNNEI. CDR3: CASSEARQGGGTQYF. CDR3 nucleotides: TGTGCCAGCAGTGAAGCCCGACAGGGAGGAGGGACCCAGTACTTC.

The V call is TRBV6-5, the J call TRBJ2-7; D is uncertain. Germline lookup yields CDR1 MNHEY and CDR2 SVGAGI. V shed 0 bases and J shed 2 bases, with 14 bases lying between them. This CDR3 is built from 16 residues. The CDR3: CASSYSKSGSTYEQYF. The CDR3 bases are TGTGCCAGCAGTTACTCGAAATCCGGGTCCACCTACGAGCAGTACTTC.

This clonotype was counted a few times. V usage is TRBV7-2 and J usage is TRBJ2-5, with D possibly being TRBD2 (6 bases). Trimming removed 7 bases at V and 5 bases at J, with 17 bases between. Per the germline V gene, CDR1 is SGHTA and CDR2 is FQGNSA. The CDR3 runs to 14 residues. CDR3 sequence (DNA): TGTGCCAGCACCCAGGGAGGTCGTTGGGAGACCCAGTACTTC. It codes for CASTQGGRWETQYF.